The rows below give T cell receptor beta chains drawn from one sample of a study of cytomegalovirus exposure and HLA in healthy donors. The repertoire was sequenced with immunoSEQ multiplex PCR; TCRdb's copy has only in-frame clones and lacks some. This repertoire shows 150,000 or so clones, roughly four fifths found once; its top ten account for roughly 8%. Sample: PBMCs. The receptors were sampled from a male donor in good health and CMV-seropositive. The CDR3 runs from the conserved cysteine through the conserved F or W. Each record gives: clone size, V gene, D gene, J gene, CDR3 DNA, CDR3 protein. D genes are given only for firm matches. Some rows have no size entry. The others give once, few or many, or a class for an expanded clone.

.	TRBV2	TRBD2	TRBJ2-7	TGTGCCAGCCGGCAGGGAGGGTACGAGCAGTACTTC	CASRQGGYEQYF
.	TRBV27	.	TRBJ1-1	TGTGCCAGCAGTCTATTCAGGGGTACCAGAACTGAAGCTTTCTTT	CASSLFRGTRTEAFF
.	TRBV7-2	TRBD1	TRBJ1-4	TGTGCCAGCAGCGCTCGGACAGGGAATGAAAAACTGTTTTTT	CASSARTGNEKLFF
.	TRBV9	TRBD1	TRBJ2-1	TGTGCCAGCAGCGCCCCGGGACAGGGGCACAATGAGCAGTTCTTC	CASSAPGQGHNEQFF
.	TRBV6-6	TRBD1	TRBJ2-2	TGTGCCAGCAGACGGACAGGGGGAAACACCGGGGAGCTGTTTTTT	CASRRTGGNTGELFF
.	TRBV6-1	TRBD1	TRBJ2-7	TGTGCCGTACAGGGGGCAATGAGCTACGAGCAGTACTTC	CAVQGAMSYEQYF
.	TRBV12-5	TRBD2	TRBJ2-3	TGTGCTAGTGGTTCCGGGACTAAGGGAGGTATCGGCACAGATACGCAGTATTTT	CASGSGTKGGIGTDTQYF
.	TRBV4-1	TRBD1	TRBJ1-1	TGCGCCAGCAGCCATCCCGGACAGGCCATGAACACTGAAGCTTTCTTT	CASSHPGQAMNTEAFF
.	TRBV7-9	TRBD1	TRBJ1-4	TGTGCCAGCAGCTTCCGGACAGGGCCTGGTAATGAAAAACTGTTTTTT	CASSFRTGPGNEKLFF
.	TRBV4-3	.	TRBJ2-5	TGCGCCAGCAGCCAAGGGTCGAGTCAGGGGCGGGAGACCCAGTACTTC	CASSQGSSQGRETQYF
.	TRBV18	TRBD1	TRBJ1-1	TGTGCCAGCTCACCCTTCGGACAGGGAGGGACTGAAGCTTTCTTT	CASSPFGQGGTEAFF
few	TRBV5-5	.	TRBJ2-7	TGCGCCAGCAGCCAAGAAATTGGAGGGGCGATTTCCTACGAGCAGTACTTC	CASSQEIGGAISYEQYF
.	TRBV6-1	.	TRBJ2-1	TGTGCCAGCAGTGAATATGAGGGCCCGCCATCTATATTTGAGCAGTTCTTC	CASSEYEGPPSIFEQFF
.	TRBV7-8	.	TRBJ1-5	TGTGCCAGCAGCTACAGAGGAGGAAACCATCAGCCCCAGCATTTT	CASSYRGGNHQPQHF
.	TRBV5-1	.	TRBJ1-4	TGCGCCAGCACCTCGGGGGAAAAACTGTTTTTT	CASTSGEKLFF
.	TRBV27	TRBD2	TRBJ2-2	TGTGCCAGCAGTTACCTTACTAGCGGGAGGCAAAGGAACACCGGGGAGCTGTTTTTT	CASSYLTSGRQRNTGELFF
.	TRBV19	TRBD1	TRBJ1-2	TGTGCCAGTAGTATTGAACCAGGGGGCTATGGCTACACCTTC	CASSIEPGGYGYTF
few	TRBV7-2	.	TRBJ1-4	TGTGCCAGCAGCTCCCGACAAGACGGAAAACTGTTTTTT	CASSSRQDGKLFF
.	TRBV6-5	.	TRBJ2-5	TGTGCCAGCACTCAACCGGGGAGTCGGGAGACCCAGTACTTC	CASTQPGSRETQYF
.	TRBV7-2	.	TRBJ1-2	TGTGCCAGCAGCCCCCGAGGCTTTAACTATGGCTACACCTTC	CASSPRGFNYGYTF
.	TRBV5-1	.	TRBJ1-4	TGCGCCAGCAGCGGAACAGGTACTAAGGAGGAAAAACTGTTTTTT	CASSGTGTKEEKLFF
.	TRBV2	TRBD1	TRBJ1-2	TGTGCCAGCAGGACGACAGGGAAGAACTATGGCTACACCTTC	CASRTTGKNYGYTF